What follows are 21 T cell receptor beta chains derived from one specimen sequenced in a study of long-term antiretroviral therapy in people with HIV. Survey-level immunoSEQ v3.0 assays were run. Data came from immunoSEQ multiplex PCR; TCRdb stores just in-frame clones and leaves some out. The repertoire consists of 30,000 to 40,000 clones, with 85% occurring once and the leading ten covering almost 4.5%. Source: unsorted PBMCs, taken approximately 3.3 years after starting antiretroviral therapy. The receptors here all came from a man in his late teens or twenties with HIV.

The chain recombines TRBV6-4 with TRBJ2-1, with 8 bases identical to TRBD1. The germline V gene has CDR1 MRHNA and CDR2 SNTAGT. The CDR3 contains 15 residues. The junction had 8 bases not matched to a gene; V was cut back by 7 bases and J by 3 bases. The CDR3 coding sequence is TGTGCCAGCAAGCTCGGACAGGGAATCTACAATGAGCAGTTCTTC. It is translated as CASKLGQGIYNEQFF.

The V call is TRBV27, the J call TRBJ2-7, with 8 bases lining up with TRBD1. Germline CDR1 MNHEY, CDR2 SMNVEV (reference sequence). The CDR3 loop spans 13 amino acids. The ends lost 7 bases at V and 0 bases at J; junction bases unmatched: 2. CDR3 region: CASTDRASYEQYF. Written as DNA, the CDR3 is TGTGCCAGCACGGACAGGGCCTCCTACGAGCAGTACTTC.

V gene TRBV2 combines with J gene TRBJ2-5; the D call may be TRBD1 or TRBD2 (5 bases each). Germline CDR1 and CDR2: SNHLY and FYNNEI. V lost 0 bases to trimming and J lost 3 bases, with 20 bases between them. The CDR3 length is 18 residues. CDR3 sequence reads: CASSEAPPQVGTEETQYF. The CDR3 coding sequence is TGTGCCAGCAGTGAAGCGCCCCCACAGGTGGGGACGGAAGAGACCCAGTACTTC.

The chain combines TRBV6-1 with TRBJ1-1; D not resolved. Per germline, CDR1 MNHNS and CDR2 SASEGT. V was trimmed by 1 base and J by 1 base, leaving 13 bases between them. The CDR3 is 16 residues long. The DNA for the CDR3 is TGTGCCAGCAGTGAAGGTGTCCGGAGCCCGAACACTGAAGCTTTCTTT. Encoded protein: CASSEGVRSPNTEAFF.

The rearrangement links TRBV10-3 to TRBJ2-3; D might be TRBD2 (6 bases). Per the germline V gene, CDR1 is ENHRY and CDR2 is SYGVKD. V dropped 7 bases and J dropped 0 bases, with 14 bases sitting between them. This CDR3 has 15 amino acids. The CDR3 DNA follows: TGTGCCATCACCGTCGCGGGGACCAGCACAGATACGCAGTATTTT. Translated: CAITVAGTSTDTQYF.

CDR3 protein: CASSLLSGWYGYTF. CDR3 bases: TGTGCCAGCAGTTTATTATCAGGGTGGTATGGCTACACCTTC. The gene calls are TRBV28 and TRBJ1-2; the D gene is possibly TRBD1 (5 bases). Trimming shortened V by 1 base and J by 5 bases, and 11 bases separated the two germline ends. The CDR3 is 14 amino acids. Germline V CDR1 and CDR2: MDHEN, SYDVKM.

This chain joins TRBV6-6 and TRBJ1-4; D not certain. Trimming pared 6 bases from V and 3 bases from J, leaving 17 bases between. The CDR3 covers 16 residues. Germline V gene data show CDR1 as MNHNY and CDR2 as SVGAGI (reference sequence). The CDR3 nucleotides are TGTGCCAGCAGCCGTTACCTCGGGCCACCTAATGAAAAACTGTTTTTT. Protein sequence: CASSRYLGPPNEKLFF.

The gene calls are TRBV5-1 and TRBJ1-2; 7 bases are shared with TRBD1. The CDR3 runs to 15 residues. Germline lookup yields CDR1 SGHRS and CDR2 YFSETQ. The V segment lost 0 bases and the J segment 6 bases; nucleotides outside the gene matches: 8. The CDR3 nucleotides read TGCGCCAGCAGCTTGGGGTACAGGGGAGACGATGGCTACACCTTC. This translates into CASSLGYRGDDGYTF.

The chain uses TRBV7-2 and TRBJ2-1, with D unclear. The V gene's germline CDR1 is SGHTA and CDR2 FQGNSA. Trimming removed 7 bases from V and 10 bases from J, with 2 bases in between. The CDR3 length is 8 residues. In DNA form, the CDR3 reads TGTGCCAGCACCGAGCAGTTCTTC. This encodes CASTEQFF.

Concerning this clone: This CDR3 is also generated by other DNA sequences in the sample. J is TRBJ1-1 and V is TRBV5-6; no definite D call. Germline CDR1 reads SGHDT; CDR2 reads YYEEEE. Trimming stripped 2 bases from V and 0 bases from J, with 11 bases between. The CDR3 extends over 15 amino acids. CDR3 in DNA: TGTGCCAGCAGCTTTCGCAGGACGATGAACACTGAAGCTTTCTTT. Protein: CASSFRRTMNTEAFF.

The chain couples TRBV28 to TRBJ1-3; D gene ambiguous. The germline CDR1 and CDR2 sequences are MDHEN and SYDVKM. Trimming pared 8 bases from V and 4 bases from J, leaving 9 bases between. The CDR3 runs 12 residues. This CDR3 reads CASETQGNTIYF. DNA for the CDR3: TGTGCCAGCGAGACTCAGGGAAACACCATATATTTT.

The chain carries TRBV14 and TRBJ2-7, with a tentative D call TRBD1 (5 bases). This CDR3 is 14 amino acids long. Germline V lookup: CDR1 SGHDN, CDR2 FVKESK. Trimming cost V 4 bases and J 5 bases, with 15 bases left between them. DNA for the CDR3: TGTGCCAGCAGCCTAAGGCAGGGCGCCAACGAGCAGTACTTC. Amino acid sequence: CASSLRQGANEQYF.

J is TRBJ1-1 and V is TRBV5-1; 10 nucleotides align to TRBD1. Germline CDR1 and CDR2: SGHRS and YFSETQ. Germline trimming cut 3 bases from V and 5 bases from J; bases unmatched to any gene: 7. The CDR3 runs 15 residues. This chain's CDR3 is CASSSDRGRGTEAFF. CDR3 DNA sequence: TGCGCCAGCAGCTCAGACAGGGGGCGCGGGACTGAAGCTTTCTTT. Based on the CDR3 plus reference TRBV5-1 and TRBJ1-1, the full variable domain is KAGVTQTPRYLIKTRGQQVTLSCSPISGHRSVSWYQQTPGQGLQFLFEYFSETQRNKGNFPGRFSGRQFSNSRSEMNVSTLELGDSALYLCASSSDRGRGTEAFFGQGTRLTVV.

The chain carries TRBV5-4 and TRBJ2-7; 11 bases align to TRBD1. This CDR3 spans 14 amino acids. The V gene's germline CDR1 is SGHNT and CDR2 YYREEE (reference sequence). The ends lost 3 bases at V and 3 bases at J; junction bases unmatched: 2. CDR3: CASSWTGGRYEQYF. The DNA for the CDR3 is TGTGCCAGCAGCTGGACAGGGGGCCGCTACGAGCAGTACTTC. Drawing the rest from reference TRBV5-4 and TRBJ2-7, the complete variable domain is ETGVTQSPTHLIKTRGQQVTLRCSSQSGHNTVSWYQQALGQGPQFIFQYYREEENGRGNFPPRFSGLQFPNYSSELNVNALELDDSALYLCASSWTGGRYEQYFGPGTRLTVT.

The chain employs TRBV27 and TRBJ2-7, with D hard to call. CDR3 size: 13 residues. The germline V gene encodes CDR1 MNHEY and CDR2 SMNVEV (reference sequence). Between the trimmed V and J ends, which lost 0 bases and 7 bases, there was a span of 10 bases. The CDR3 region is CASSLSGAREQYF. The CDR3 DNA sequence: TGTGCCAGCAGTTTATCAGGCGCGCGGGAGCAGTACTTC.

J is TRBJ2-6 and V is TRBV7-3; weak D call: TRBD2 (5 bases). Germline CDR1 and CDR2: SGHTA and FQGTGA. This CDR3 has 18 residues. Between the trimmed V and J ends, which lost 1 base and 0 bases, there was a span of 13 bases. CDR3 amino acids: CASSLKAVGSSGANVLTF. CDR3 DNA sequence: TGTGCCAGCAGCTTAAAGGCGGTGGGGAGCTCTGGGGCCAACGTCCTGACTTTC.

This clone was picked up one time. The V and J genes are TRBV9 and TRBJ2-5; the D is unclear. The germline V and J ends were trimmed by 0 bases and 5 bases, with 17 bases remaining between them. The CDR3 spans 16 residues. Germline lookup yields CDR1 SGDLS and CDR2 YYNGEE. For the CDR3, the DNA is TGTGCCAGCAGCGTAGTACCCGGCGTTAGCAGGGAGACCCAGTACTTC. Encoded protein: CASSVVPGVSRETQYF.

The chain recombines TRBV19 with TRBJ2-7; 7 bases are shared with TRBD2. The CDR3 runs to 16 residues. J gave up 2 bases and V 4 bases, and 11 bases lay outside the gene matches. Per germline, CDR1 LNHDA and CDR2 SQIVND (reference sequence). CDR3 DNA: TGTGCCAGTAGTACACTGGGGGGGAGGGCCCCCTACGAGCAGTACTTC. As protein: CASSTLGGRAPYEQYF.

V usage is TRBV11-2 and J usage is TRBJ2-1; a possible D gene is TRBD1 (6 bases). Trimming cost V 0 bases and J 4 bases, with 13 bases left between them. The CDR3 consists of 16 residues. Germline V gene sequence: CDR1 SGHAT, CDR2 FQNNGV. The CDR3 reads CASSLEPGAKYNEQFF. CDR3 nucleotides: TGTGCCAGCAGCTTAGAACCAGGGGCTAAGTACAATGAGCAGTTCTTC.

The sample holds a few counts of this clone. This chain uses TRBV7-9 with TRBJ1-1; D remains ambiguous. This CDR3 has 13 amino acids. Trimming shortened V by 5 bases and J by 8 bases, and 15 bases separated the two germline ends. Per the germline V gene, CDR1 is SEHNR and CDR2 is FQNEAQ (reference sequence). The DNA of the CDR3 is TGTGCCAGCAGCCCAGAAAGGGAGATGGAAGCTTTCTTT. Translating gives CASSPEREMEAFF. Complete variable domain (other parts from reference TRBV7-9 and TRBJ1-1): DTGVSQNPRHKITKRGQNVTFRCDPISEHNRLYWYRQTLGQGPEFLTYFQNEAQLEKSRLLSDRFSAERPKGSFSTLEIQRTEQGDSAMYLCASSPEREMEAFFGQGTRLTVV.

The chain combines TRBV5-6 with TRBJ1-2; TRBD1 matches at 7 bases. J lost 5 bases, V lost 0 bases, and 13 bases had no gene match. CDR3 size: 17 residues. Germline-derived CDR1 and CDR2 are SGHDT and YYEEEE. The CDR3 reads CASSLDGVGQPSYGYTF. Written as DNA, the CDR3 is TGTGCCAGCAGCTTGGATGGAGTGGGACAGCCTTCGTATGGCTACACCTTC.